This T cell receptor (beta chain) was retrieved from a study of a mutant IDH1 vaccine in newly diagnosed glioma. Study at large: The study held visit V12 at week 35 and visit V13 at week 47.

As concerns this clone: Its target is unknown. Sequence at one end of the junction differs from germline and may be a read error.

Method: immunoSEQ multiplex PCR; TCRdb's copy keeps in-frame clones and lacks some. Here the sample spans roughly 44,000 clones, under 90% being singletons. Time point in this sample: week 35, safety follow-up. In the vaccine, a single dose held 300 ug of the mutant IDH1 20-mer peptide, along with topical imiquimod. Patients underwent eight vaccinations, which took place in weeks 1, 3, 5, 7, 11, 15, 19 and 23. This clonotype originated in a woman aged 40 to 50 with glioma. Some clones in this sample may be carry-over from other donors' samples. The source was PBMCs, collected from a glioma patient whose treatment included an IDH1 peptide vaccine.

The CDR3 loop is CASRSGHLSF. The CDR3 nucleotides read TGTGCCAGCAGATCGGGACACCTCTCCTTC. The chain has TRBV7-9 and TRBJ1-2, with a tentative D call TRBD1 (6 bases). The CDR3 is 10 residues long. CDR1 and CDR2 from the germline V gene are SEHNR and FQNEAQ (reference sequence).